This TCR beta chain was recovered during a study of cytomegalovirus exposure and HLA in healthy donors. General study findings and limits: Clonal expansion was found to be greater in HLA-associated TCR beta chains than in equally common others in a later analysis.

The PCR was carried out with 60 Vbeta primers and 13 Jbeta primers. TCRdb's table, derived via immunoSEQ multiplex PCR, lists solely in-frame clones and lacks some. The repertoire holds around 150,000 clones, about 70% seen once, with 2.5% to 4% in the top ten. Germline V gene data show CDR1 as MNHEY and CDR2 as SVGAGI. The CDR3 totals 14 residues. J lost 5 bases, V lost 2 bases, and 4 bases had no gene match. Comments on this clone: What it recognizes is unknown.

Sequencing was carried out using PBMCs. V and J are TRBV6-5 and TRBJ1-2, with 8 bases aligning to TRBD1. The source is a man in his forties in good health and CMV-seronegative. CDR3 sequence (DNA): TGTGCCAGCAGTTACGCCACAGGGGGGTATGGCTACACCTTC. Amino acid sequence: CASSYATGGYGYTF.